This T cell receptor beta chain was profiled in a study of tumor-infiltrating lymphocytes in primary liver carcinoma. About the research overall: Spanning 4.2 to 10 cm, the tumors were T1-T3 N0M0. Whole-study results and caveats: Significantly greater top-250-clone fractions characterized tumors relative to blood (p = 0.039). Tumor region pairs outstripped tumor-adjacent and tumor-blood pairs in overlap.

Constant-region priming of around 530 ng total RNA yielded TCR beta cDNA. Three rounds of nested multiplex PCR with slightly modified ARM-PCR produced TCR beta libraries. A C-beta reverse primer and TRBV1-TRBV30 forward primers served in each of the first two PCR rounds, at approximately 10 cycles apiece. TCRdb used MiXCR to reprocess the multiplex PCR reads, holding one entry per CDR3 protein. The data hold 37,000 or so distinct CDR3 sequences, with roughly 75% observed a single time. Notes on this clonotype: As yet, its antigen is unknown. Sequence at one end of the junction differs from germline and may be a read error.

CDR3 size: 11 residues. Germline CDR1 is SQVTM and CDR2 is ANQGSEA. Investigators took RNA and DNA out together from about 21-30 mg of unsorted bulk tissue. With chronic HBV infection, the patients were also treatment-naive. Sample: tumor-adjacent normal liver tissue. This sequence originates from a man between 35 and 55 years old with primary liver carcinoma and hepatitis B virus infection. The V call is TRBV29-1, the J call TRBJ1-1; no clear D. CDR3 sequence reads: CSVEPKTEALF. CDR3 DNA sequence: TGCAGCGTTGAGCCGAAAACTGAAGCTCTCTTT.